A selection of T cell receptor beta chains follows, all from one sample in a study of cytomegalovirus exposure and HLA in healthy donors. The data were produced by immunoSEQ multiplex PCR, yet TCRdb's version contains in-frame clones alone and is incomplete. The sample lists more than 150,000 clones; roughly 80% were seen once. Sequencing was done on a sample of PBMCs. These receptors were taken from a girl between 10 and 17 years old in good health and CMV-seropositive. CDR3s include the opening cysteine and the closing phenylalanine or tryptophan. The D gene is left open where the match is weak. Size tells how often a clone was seen (once, few, many) or the class of an expanded clone, and some rows leave it out.

V gene	J gene	D gene	clone size	CDR3 protein	CDR3 DNA
TRBV15	TRBJ1-2	TRBD1	NA	CATSDLTGGRSGYTF	TGTGCCACCAGCGACCTGACAGGGGGCCGGAGTGGCTACACCTTC
TRBV27	TRBJ2-2	TRBD2	NA	CASSSGTSGRPGELFF	TGTGCCAGCAGTTCGGGGACTAGCGGGAGACCCGGGGAGCTGTTTTTT
TRBV6-5	TRBJ2-5	NA	NA	CASSYSTRGVGTQYF	TGTGCCAGCAGTTACTCGACCAGGGGGGTTGGGACCCAGTACTTC
TRBV6-5	TRBJ1-3	NA	NA	CASSRQASGGNTIYF	TGTGCCAGCAGTAGACAGGCTAGTGGGGGAAACACCATATATTTT
TRBV6-5	TRBJ2-5	NA	NA	CASSYPADQETQYF	TGTGCCAGCAGTTACCCAGCGGACCAAGAGACCCAGTACTTC
TRBV19	TRBJ1-1	TRBD1	NA	CASRDAGGRTPEAFF	TGTGCCAGTAGGGATGCAGGGGGCCGGACCCCTGAAGCTTTCTTT
TRBV27	TRBJ2-1	TRBD1	NA	CASSLPGTGDTTGNEQFF	TGTGCCAGCAGTTTACCCGGGACAGGGGACACCACCGGCAATGAGCAGTTCTTC
TRBV25-1	TRBJ1-2	TRBD1	NA	CASSVTGGTGYTF	TGTGCCAGCAGTGTGACAGGGGGCACTGGCTACACCTTC
TRBV12-5	TRBJ2-3	TRBD1	once	CASGSPGTGVFSTDTQYF	TGTGCTAGTGGTTCTCCCGGGACAGGGGTTTTTAGCACAGATACGCAGTATTTT
TRBV29-1	TRBJ2-1	TRBD1	NA	CSVTIGTGGSEQFF	TGCAGCGTAACGATAGGGACAGGGGGTAGTGAGCAGTTCTTC
TRBV18	TRBJ2-2	NA	NA	CASSPPGSNTGELFF	TGTGCCAGCTCACCCCCGGGATCCAACACCGGGGAGCTGTTTTTT
TRBV6-5	TRBJ1-4	TRBD1	NA	CASSQGQGSKLFF	TGTGCCAGCAGTCAGGGACAGGGATCCAAACTGTTTTTT
TRBV5-1	TRBJ2-2	NA	NA	CASSFSGQNTGELFF	TGCGCCAGCAGCTTCTCGGGACAGAACACCGGGGAGCTGTTTTTT
TRBV7-9	TRBJ1-1	NA	NA	CASSEEGGNTEAFF	TGTGCCAGCAGCGAAGAAGGGGGGAACACTGAAGCTTTCTTT
TRBV5-1	TRBJ2-2	TRBD2	NA	CASSLGPSGSTGELFF	TGCGCCAGCAGCTTGGGGCCTAGCGGGAGCACCGGGGAGCTGTTTTTT
TRBV7-8	TRBJ1-2	TRBD1	NA	CASSPGTAFNYGYTF	TGTGCCAGCAGCCCGGGGACAGCCTTCAACTATGGCTACACCTTC
TRBV5-1	TRBJ1-1	NA	NA	CASSLGSLRTEAFF	TGCGCCAGCAGCTTGGGCAGTTTGAGGACTGAAGCTTTCTTT